The 25 T cell receptor beta chains below come from one sample, sequenced in a study of CD8+CD57+ T cells in acquired aplastic anemia (dated by TCRdb to the late 2010s). Patients chosen for sequencing had shown expansion of CD8+CD57+ cells by flow cytometry. These reads were obtained on an Illumina HiSeq 2000. Profiling of TCR beta VDJ combinations and CDR3 sequences used genomic DNA as the template. TCRdb ran its own pipeline on the public reads, namely fastp trimming at Q25 and MiXCR clone calling, and kept in-frame beta chains. Rows merge per CDR3 protein into single entries with the most common DNA and genes. The sample profile shows some 160,000 distinct CDR3 sequences; less than 60% of them were found once. About 2.8% of the sample comes from the top ten. The sequenced sample consisted of sorted CD4+, CD8+, or CD8+CD57+ T cells (not recorded which) from PBMCs. All receptors derive from a human donor with aplastic anemia.

In its sample, this clonotype was seen many times. The V call is TRBV30, the J call TRBJ2-7; D may correspond to TRBD1 or TRBD2 (5 bases each). CDR3 size: 12 residues. The germline gives CDR1 GTSNPN, CDR2 SVGIG (reference sequence). The V end lost 8 bases, the J end lost 6 bases, and 17 bases lay between the germline ends. The CDR3 nucleotides are TGTGCCACCCGGGACGGGTCTTTCGAGCAGTACTTC. It codes for CATRDGSFEQYF.

The V and J genes are TRBV27 and TRBJ1-2; D unclear. Germline CDR1 reads MNHEY; CDR2 reads SMNVEV (reference sequence). V was shortened by 6 bases and J by 7 bases, with 21 bases between the two germline ends. The CDR3 has 15 amino acids. The CDR3 spells CASSLTAPRAGGYTF. The DNA of the CDR3 is TGTGCCAGCAGCTTAACCGCTCCCCGGGCGGGTGGCTACACCTTC.

V usage is TRBV19 and J usage is TRBJ1-6, with D unresolved. The CDR3 is 16 residues long. The V gene lost 3 bases and the J gene lost 12 bases, with 21 bases spanning the gap. CDR1 is LNHDA, CDR2 SQIVND, per germline (reference sequence). CDR3 DNA: TGTGCCAGTAGTATTTTGGGCGGAGGATACAACCAACCCCTCCACTTT. Translating it yields CASSILGGGYNQPLHF. The whole variable domain, filled in from reference TRBV19 and TRBJ1-6, reads DGGITQSPKYLFRKEGQNVTLSCEQNLNHDAMYWYRQDPGQGLRLIYYSQIVNDFQKGDIAEGYSVSREKKESFPLTVTSAQKNPTAFYLCASSILGGGYNQPLHFGNGTRLTVT.

This clonotype has a count of ten or more. This chain links TRBV30 with TRBJ2-5, with 7 bases lining up with TRBD1. Germline CDR1 is GTSNPN and CDR2 is SVGIG (reference sequence). With 7 bases clipped from V and 3 bases from J, the junction kept 5 bases outside the gene matches. The CDR3 consists of 12 residues. The CDR3 loop reads CALTGMEETQYF. In nucleotides, the CDR3 is TGTGCCTTGACAGGGATGGAAGAGACCCAGTACTTC.

The chain links TRBV12-3 or TRBV12-4 to TRBJ2-2, with a possible D match to TRBD2 (5 bases). CDR3 length: 15 residues. The V end was cut by 6 bases, the J end by 5 bases, with 16 bases between. CDR3 bases: TGTGCCAGCAGCCAAGTGAGCGGCTCGACCGGGGAGCTGTTTTTT. This encodes CASSQVSGSTGELFF.

As for this clonotype: This may be a read error: a much more frequent sequence differs by one nucleotide. CDR3 protein: CASSYRLAGHNEQFF. In nucleotides, the CDR3 is TGTGCCAGCAGTTACCGTCTAGCGGGACACAATGAGCAGTTCTTC. This chain uses TRBV6-2 or TRBV6-3 with TRBJ2-1; 9 bases match TRBD2. V lost 2 bases to trimming and J lost 5 bases; unmatched junction nucleotides: 4. Germline V gene data show CDR1 as MNHEY and CDR2 as SVGEGT. The CDR3 is 15 residues long.

The chain's CDR3 is CASRGLATDTQYF. CDR3 nucleotide sequence: TGTGCCAGCAGGGGACTAGCGACAGATACGCAGTATTTT. The V gene is TRBV2, the J gene TRBJ2-3, with TRBD2 matching 10 bases. The CDR3 is 13 amino acids. Germline values: CDR1 SNHLY, CDR2 FYNNEI. V dropped 6 bases and J dropped 3; count of bases not matched to a gene: 0.

The table lists this clonotype with many counts. This chain connects TRBV19 to TRBJ1-2, with TRBD1 matching over 7 bases. V shed 5 bases and J 3 bases; nucleotides not matched to a gene: 6. This CDR3 comprises 14 residues. CDR1 and CDR2 from the germline V gene are LNHDA and SQIVND (reference sequence). CDR3 DNA sequence: TGTGCCAGTAGTGCCGGGACAGAGTACTATGGCTACACCTTC. Its translation is CASSAGTEYYGYTF.

The rearrangement uses TRBV7-2 and TRBJ2-5; D unclear. CDR3 length: 13 residues. Germline V gene data show CDR1 as SGHTA and CDR2 as FQGNSA. V was cut by 5 bases and J by 1 base, with 8 bases left in between. CDR3 coding DNA: TGTGCCAGCAGCCAAGTGGGCCAAGAGACCCAGTACTTC. This encodes CASSQVGQETQYF.

The CDR3: CARLMSSVETQYF. DNA of the CDR3: TGTGCAAGATTGATGAGCTCGGTTGAGACCCAGTACTTC. The chain combines TRBV24-1 with TRBJ2-5; D remains unclear. The CDR3 runs 13 residues. Germline V gene data show CDR1 as KGHDR and CDR2 as SFDVKD.

J is TRBJ1-5 and V is TRBV2; D uncertain. The V and J ends lost 7 bases and 3 bases respectively, with 22 bases between them. This CDR3 is built from 17 residues. Germline CDR1 and CDR2: SNHLY and FYNNEI. The CDR3 reads CASIKGFRLADNQPQHF. The DNA for the CDR3 is TGTGCCAGCATCAAAGGGTTTCGGCTAGCGGACAATCAGCCCCAGCATTTT.

This clonotype appeared many times. The chain recombines TRBV20-1 with TRBJ2-1; TRBD1 or TRBD2 may be the D gene (5 bases each). The CDR3 consists of 13 residues. Germline CDR1 is DFQATT and CDR2 is SNEGSKA (reference sequence). V was trimmed by 1 base and J by 6 bases, leaving 10 bases between them. The CDR3 region is CSARVPGPNEQFF. The DNA for the CDR3 is TGCAGTGCTAGAGTCCCGGGACCCAATGAGCAGTTCTTC.

This clonotype was seen many times. This rearrangement joins TRBV20-1 to TRBJ2-4, with D possibly called TRBD1 or TRBD2 (5 bases each). This CDR3 comprises 14 residues. Germline V gene sequence: CDR1 DFQATT, CDR2 SNEGSKA (reference sequence). Deletions cut 6 bases from V and 6 bases from J, with 18 bases between. This CDR3 is CSAGREGSLNIQYF. The CDR3, as DNA: TGCAGTGCGGGAAGAGAGGGGTCGCTAAACATTCAGTACTTC.

This clonotype showed up many times. The chain recombines TRBV30 with TRBJ2-3; TRBD1 aligns across 7 bases. The CDR3 is 12 residues long. The germline V gene encodes CDR1 GTSNPN and CDR2 SVGIG (reference sequence). V lost 7 bases to trimming and J lost 1 base; unmatched junction nucleotides: 2. The CDR3 region is CASGQGTDTQYF. The CDR3 DNA is TGTGCCTCCGGACAGGGCACAGATACGCAGTATTTT. Full variable domain (missing parts from reference TRBV30 and TRBJ2-3): SQTIHQWPATLVQPVGSPLSLECTVEGTSNPNLYWYRQAAGRGLQLLFYSVGIGQISSEVPQNLSASRPQDRQFILSSKKLLLSDSGFYLCASGQGTDTQYFGPGTRLTVL.

The table lists this clonotype with many counts. This rearrangement joins TRBV12-3 or TRBV12-4 to TRBJ1-2; 11 bases fit TRBD1. After removal of 5 bases from V and 2 bases from J, the junction contained 4 bases not matched to a gene. The CDR3 consists of 15 residues. CDR3 sequence reads: CASSTGQGANYGYTF. The CDR3 region has the DNA TGTGCCAGCAGTACCGGACAGGGGGCGAACTATGGCTACACCTTC.

This clonotype was detected ten times or more. The V call is TRBV19, the J call TRBJ1-2, with D possibly TRBD1 on 6 matching bases. This CDR3 has 14 residues. Germline V gene lookup returns CDR1 LNHDA and CDR2 SQIVND (reference sequence). Trimming took 2 bases from V and 3 from J, leaving 10 bases between them. In DNA, the CDR3 is TGTGCCAGTAGTATAAGAGGGGGGGACTATGGCTACACCTTC. The encoded protein is CASSIRGGDYGYTF.

Details on this clonotype: A junction end diverges from the germline sequence, so it may reflect a read error. The J gene is TRBJ2-5, the V gene TRBV10-2; 9 bases line up with TRBD2. The length of the CDR3 is 13 residues. Germline lookup yields CDR1 WSHSY and CDR2 SAAADI. The CDR3: CAIQAGGEETQYF. As DNA, the CDR3 is TGTGCCATTCAAGCGGGAGGTGAGGAGACCCAGTACTTC.

Comments on this clonotype: Germline and junction disagree at one end, which may indicate a read error. The chain couples TRBV20-1 to TRBJ2-7, with 7 bases fitting TRBD2. From germline, CDR1 is DFQATT and CDR2 SNEGSKA (reference sequence). The CDR3 has 13 amino acids. CDR3 nucleotide sequence: TGCAGTTCTAGGCCAGGACTAGTTCGCGAGCAGTACTTC. Protein product: CSSRPGLVREQYF.

The J gene is TRBJ2-3, the V gene TRBV7-9, with 7 positions matching TRBD1. Trimming took 5 bases from V and 11 from J; bases not matched to a gene: 13. The CDR3 sequence is 14 residues long. Per the germline V gene, CDR1 is SEHNR and CDR2 is FQNEAQ (reference sequence). For the CDR3, the DNA is TGTGCCAGCAGCCACCCGGGACAGACCTACGAGCAGTATTTT. This gives the protein CASSHPGQTYEQYF.

J is TRBJ1-5 and V is TRBV7-9, with D hard to call. CDR3 length: 11 amino acids. From germline, CDR1 is SEHNR and CDR2 FQNEAQ (reference sequence). V dropped 4 bases and J dropped 6 bases, with 4 bases sitting between them. CDR3 nucleotides: TGTGCCAGCAGCTCAGGTCAGCCCCAGCATTTT. Translated, it gives CASSSGQPQHF.

The genes are TRBV10-3 and TRBJ1-1; maybe TRBD1 (5 bases). The germline CDR1 and CDR2 sequences are ENHRY and SYGVKD. The CDR3 is 14 residues long. Trimming shortened V by 10 bases and J by 0 bases, and 15 bases separated the two germline ends. CDR3 bases: TGTGCCACCTCCCTCGGGGGGATGAACACTGAAGCTTTCTTT. It specifies CATSLGGMNTEAFF.

To note about this clonotype: Being one base from a much bigger clone, this may be a read error. The chain links TRBV9 to TRBJ1-5; tentatively, D is TRBD1 (6 bases). The CDR3 runs 15 residues. The V and J ends lost 4 bases and 5 bases respectively, with 16 bases between them. CDR1 SGDLS and CDR2 YYNGEE come from the germline V gene. As DNA, the CDR3 is TGTGCCAGCAGCTCCCGTGGGGGGGCTGATCAGCCCCAGCATTTT. This codes for CASSSRGGADQPQHF.

This chain uses TRBV11-2 with TRBJ2-1, with TRBD1 matching 8 bases. Germline-derived CDR1 and CDR2 are SGHAT and FQNNGV. V trimming: 5 bases; J trimming: 8 bases; junction bases outside the gene matches: 11. The CDR3 covers 15 residues. CDR3 region: CASSEGTGPRDEQFF. The CDR3 bases are TGTGCCAGCAGCGAAGGGACAGGCCCTAGGGATGAGCAGTTCTTC.

This chain joins TRBV7-9 and TRBJ1-2; no clear D. Germline V lookup: CDR1 SEHNR, CDR2 FQNEAQ (reference sequence). Trimming removed 5 bases from V and 4 bases from J, with 11 bases in between. The CDR3 loop spans 13 amino acids. The CDR3 region is CASSVEDPYGYTF. As DNA, the CDR3 is TGTGCCAGCAGCGTAGAGGACCCCTATGGCTACACCTTC.

V is TRBV10-3 and J is TRBJ2-3; 9 nucleotides agree with TRBD2. Per the germline V gene, CDR1 is ENHRY and CDR2 is SYGVKD. With V trimmed by 4 bases and J by 5 bases, 7 bases remained unmatched. CDR3 size: 15 residues. CDR3 in amino acids: CAISGLSGGGDTQYF. The CDR3 coding sequence is TGTGCCATCAGTGGGCTTAGCGGGGGTGGAGATACGCAGTATTTT.